This note documents a single T cell receptor beta chain sequence. Original handling: Amplification of reference gene primers was used by the study to estimate nucleated cell counts. TCRdb keeps only in-frame clones here, not all; method: immunoSEQ multiplex PCR. V and J calls and clone size follow that table, whereas D and trimming were derived from the DNA. Of 250,000 to 300,000 clones in the sample, roughly nine tenths were seen once. The entry originates in a study of blood T cell repertoires in COVID-19. Study-level information: Sites across the United States, Italy and Spain contributed samples from acute and convalescent COVID-19. The analysed material was cDNA or gDNA that came from T cells, B-cell-depleted T cells, or PBMCs.

Across 20 to 25 US areas, participants ranged in age from roughly 18 to 95 years. This CDR3 has 16 amino acids. Germline CDR1 reads SGHRS; CDR2 reads YFSETQ. Germline trimming cut 1 base from V and 2 bases from J; bases unmatched to any gene: 7. The origin of this receptor is a woman aged 55-69 years who had recovered from COVID-19. Sequencing was done on a sample of PBMCs or T cells enriched from blood (not recorded which). The J gene is TRBJ2-7, the V gene TRBV5-1, with 9 bases aligning to TRBD1. Here the CDR3 DNA reads TGCGCCAGCAGCTTGTATGGGACAGGGAGTACCTACGAGCAGTACTTC. This encodes CASSLYGTGSTYEQYF.